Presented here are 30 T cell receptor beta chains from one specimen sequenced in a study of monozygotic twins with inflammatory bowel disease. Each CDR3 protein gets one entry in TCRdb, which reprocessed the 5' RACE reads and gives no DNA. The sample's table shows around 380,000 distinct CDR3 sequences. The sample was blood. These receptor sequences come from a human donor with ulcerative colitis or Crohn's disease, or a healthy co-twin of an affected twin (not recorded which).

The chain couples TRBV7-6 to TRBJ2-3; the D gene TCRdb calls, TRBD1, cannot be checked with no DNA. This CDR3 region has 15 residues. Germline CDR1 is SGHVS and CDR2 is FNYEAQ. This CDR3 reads CASSLGGTLTDTQYF.

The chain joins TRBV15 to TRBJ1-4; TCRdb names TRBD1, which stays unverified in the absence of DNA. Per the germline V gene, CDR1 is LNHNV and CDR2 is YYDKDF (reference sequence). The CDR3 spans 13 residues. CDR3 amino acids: CATRWGGGEKLFF.

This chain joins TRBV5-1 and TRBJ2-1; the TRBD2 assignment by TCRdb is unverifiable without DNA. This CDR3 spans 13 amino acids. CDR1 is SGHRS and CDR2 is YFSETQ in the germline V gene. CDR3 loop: CASSLGPEDEQFF. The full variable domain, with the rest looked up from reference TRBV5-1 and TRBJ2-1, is KAGVTQTPRYLIKTRGQQVTLSCSPISGHRSVSWYQQTPGQGLQFLFEYFSETQRNKGNFPGRFSGRQFSNSRSEMNVSTLELGDSALYLCASSLGPEDEQFFGPGTRLTVL.

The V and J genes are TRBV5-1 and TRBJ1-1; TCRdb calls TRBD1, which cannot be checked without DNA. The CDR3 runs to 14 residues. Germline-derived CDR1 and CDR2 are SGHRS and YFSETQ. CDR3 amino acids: CASSLAGQNTEAFF.

The CDR3 sequence is CASSRSGTANTGELFF. The chain couples TRBV11-3 to TRBJ2-2; the TCRdb call, TRBD1, lacks DNA for checking. Per germline, CDR1 SGHNT and CDR2 YENEEA. CDR3 length: 16 amino acids.

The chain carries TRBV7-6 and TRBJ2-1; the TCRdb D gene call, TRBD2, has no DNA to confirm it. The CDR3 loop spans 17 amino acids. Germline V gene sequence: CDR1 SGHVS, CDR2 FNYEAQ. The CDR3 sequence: CASSLGTSGGYYNEQFF.

The CDR3 region is CASSLAWDYTGELFF. V and J are TRBV5-6 and TRBJ2-2; TCRdb lists TRBD2, though no DNA is available to test this call. The CDR3 is 15 amino acids. The germline CDR1 and CDR2 sequences are SGHDT and YYEEEE.

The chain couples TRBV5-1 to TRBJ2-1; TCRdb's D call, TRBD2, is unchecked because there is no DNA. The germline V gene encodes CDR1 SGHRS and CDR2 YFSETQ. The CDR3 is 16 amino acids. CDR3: CASSLELAGRWNEQFF.

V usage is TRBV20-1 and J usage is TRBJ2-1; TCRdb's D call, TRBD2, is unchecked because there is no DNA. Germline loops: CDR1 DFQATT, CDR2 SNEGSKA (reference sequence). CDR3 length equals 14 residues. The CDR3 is CSAPGLRSYNEQFF.

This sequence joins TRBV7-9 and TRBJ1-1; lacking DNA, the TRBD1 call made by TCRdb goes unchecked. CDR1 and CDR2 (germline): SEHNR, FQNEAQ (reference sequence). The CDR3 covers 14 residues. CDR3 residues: CASSLPQDSTRAFF.

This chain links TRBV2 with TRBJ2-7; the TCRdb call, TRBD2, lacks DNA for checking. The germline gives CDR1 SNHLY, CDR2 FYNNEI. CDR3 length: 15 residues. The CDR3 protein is CASSVRTSGTYEQYF.

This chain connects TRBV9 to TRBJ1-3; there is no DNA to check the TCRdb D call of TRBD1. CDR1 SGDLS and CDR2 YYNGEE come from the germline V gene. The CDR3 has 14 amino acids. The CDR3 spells CASSATGSGNTIYF.

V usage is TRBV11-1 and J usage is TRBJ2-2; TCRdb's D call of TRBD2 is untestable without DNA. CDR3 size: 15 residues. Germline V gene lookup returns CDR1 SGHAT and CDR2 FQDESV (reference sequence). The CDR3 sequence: CASKQRNSNTGELFF.

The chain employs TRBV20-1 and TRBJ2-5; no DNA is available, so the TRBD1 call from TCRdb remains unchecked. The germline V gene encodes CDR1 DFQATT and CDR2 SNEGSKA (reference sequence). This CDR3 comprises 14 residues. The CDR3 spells CSARVAPLQETQYF.

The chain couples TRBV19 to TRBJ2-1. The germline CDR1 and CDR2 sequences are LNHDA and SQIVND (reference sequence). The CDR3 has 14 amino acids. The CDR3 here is CASSPTWVSIEQFF. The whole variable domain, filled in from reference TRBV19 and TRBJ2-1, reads DGGITQSPKYLFRKEGQNVTLSCEQNLNHDAMYWYRQDPGQGLRLIYYSQIVNDFQKGDIAEGYSVSREKKESFPLTVTSAQKNPTAFYLCASSPTWVSIEQFFGPGTRLTVL.

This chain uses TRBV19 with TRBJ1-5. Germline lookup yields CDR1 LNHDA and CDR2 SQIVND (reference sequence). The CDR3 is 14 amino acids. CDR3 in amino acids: CASSSLMERQPQHF. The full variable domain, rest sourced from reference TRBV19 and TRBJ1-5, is DGGITQSPKYLFRKEGQNVTLSCEQNLNHDAMYWYRQDPGQGLRLIYYSQIVNDFQKGDIAEGYSVSREKKESFPLTVTSAQKNPTAFYLCASSSLMERQPQHFGDGTRLSIL.

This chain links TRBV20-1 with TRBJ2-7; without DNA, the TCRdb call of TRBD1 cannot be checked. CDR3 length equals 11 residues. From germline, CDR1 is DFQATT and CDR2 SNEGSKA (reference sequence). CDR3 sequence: CSARVGDEQYF.

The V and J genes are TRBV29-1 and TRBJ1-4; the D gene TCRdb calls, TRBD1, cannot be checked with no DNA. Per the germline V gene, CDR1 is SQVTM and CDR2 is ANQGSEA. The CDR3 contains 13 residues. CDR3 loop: CSVFDRYNEKLFF.

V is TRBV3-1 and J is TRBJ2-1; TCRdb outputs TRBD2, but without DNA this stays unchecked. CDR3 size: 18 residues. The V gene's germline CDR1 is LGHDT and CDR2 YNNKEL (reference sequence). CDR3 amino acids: CASSPRLAGGFSYNEQFF.

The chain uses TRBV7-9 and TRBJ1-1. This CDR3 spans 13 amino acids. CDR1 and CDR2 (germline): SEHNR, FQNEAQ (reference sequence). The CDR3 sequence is CASSRTENEEAFF.

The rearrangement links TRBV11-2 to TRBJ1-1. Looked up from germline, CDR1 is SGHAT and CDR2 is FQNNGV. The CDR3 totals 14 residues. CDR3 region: CASSRFDGNTEAFF.

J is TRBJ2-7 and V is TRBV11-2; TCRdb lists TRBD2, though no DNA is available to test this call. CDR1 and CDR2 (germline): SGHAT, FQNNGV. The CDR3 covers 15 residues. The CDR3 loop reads CASSRSSGGSYEQYF. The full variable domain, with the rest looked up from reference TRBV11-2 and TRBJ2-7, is EAGVAQSPRYKIIEKRQSVAFWCNPISGHATLYWYQQILGQGPKLLIQFQNNGVVDDSQLPKDRFSAERLKGVDSTLKIQPAKLEDSAVYLCASSRSSGGSYEQYFGPGTRLTVT.

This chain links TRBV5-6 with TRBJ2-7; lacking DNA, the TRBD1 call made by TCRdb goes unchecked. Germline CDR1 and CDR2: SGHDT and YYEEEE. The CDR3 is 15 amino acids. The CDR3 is CASSHGTGGWREQYF.

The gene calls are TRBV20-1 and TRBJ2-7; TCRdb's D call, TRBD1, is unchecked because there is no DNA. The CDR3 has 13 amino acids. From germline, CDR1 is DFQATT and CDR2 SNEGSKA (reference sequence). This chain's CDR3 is CSLDGGGTYEQYF.

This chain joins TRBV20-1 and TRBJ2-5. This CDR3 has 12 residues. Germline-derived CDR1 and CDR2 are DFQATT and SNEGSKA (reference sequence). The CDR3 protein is CSARIGQETQYF.

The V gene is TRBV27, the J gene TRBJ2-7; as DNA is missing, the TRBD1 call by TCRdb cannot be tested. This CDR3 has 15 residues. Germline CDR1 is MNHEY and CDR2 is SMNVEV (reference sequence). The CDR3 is CASKPSGQGVHEQYF.

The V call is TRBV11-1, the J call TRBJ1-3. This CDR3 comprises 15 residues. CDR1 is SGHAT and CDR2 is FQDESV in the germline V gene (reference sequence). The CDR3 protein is CASSQRPFSGNTIYF.

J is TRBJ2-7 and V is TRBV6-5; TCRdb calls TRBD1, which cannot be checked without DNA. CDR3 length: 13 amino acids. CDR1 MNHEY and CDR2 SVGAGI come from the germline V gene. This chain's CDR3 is CASSSGDRFAQYF.

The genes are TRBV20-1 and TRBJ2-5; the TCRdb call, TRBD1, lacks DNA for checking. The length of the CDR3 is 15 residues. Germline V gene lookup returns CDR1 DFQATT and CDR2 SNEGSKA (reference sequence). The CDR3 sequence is CSARIPRGASETQYF.

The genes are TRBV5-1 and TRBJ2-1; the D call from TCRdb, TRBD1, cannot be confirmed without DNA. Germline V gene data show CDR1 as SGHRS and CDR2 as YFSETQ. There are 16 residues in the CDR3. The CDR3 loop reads CASTPPGQGLTNEQFF.